The 13 T cell receptor beta chains below come from one sample, sequenced in a study of cytomegalovirus exposure and HLA in healthy donors. Primers for the PCR totalled 60 Vbeta and 13 Jbeta. The assay was immunoSEQ multiplex PCR, and TCRdb's table has in-frame clones only and misses some. The table includes over 85,000 clones, around 78% detected once. The material sequenced was PBMCs. The receptors were sampled from a man aged 25 to 45 in good health and CMV-seronegative.

The J gene is TRBJ2-3, the V gene TRBV5-1; D unresolved. Germline CDR1 is SGHRS and CDR2 is YFSETQ. Trimming left V 3 bases short and J 4 bases short, with 6 bases between. This CDR3 region has 12 residues. CDR3 protein: CASSSTSDTQYF. The CDR3 DNA follows: TGCGCCAGCAGCTCGACTTCAGATACGCAGTATTTT.

V usage is TRBV5-4 and J usage is TRBJ1-1; TRBD1 might be the D (5 bases). CDR3 length equals 14 residues. The germline V and J ends were trimmed by 0 bases and 5 bases, with 11 bases remaining between them. Germline V gives CDR1 SGHNT, CDR2 YYREEE (reference sequence). DNA of the CDR3: TGTGCCAGCAGCTTGGGGGGAAGGGGTACTGAAGCTTTCTTT. Translated, it gives CASSLGGRGTEAFF.

The rearrangement joins TRBV11-2 to TRBJ1-6; D remains unclear. The CDR3 totals 18 residues. Trimming removed 5 bases from V and 1 base from J, with 18 bases in between. The germline V gene encodes CDR1 SGHAT and CDR2 FQNNGV. The CDR3 DNA is TGTGCCAGCAGCCTCGGCTTAGGTTACGGGTCCTATAATTCACCCCTCCACTTT. Amino acid sequence: CASSLGLGYGSYNSPLHF.

This sequence joins TRBV6-5 and TRBJ2-1; 8 bases align to TRBD2. Germline values: CDR1 MNHEY, CDR2 SVGAGI. The CDR3 extends over 15 amino acids. The trim removed 6 bases at V and 5 bases at J, leaving 9 bases unmatched. CDR3 region: CASRGPGLGHNEQFF. In DNA, the CDR3 is TGTGCCAGCAGGGGACCGGGACTAGGGCACAATGAGCAGTTCTTC.

The chain links TRBV5-4 to TRBJ2-3; 10 bases map to TRBD1. Germline CDR1 SGHNT, CDR2 YYREEE (reference sequence). Losses at the gene ends were 1 base for V and 1 base for J; bases not matched to a gene: 6. The CDR3 has 17 residues. The chain's CDR3 is CASSLKGGTGGTDTQYF. The CDR3 region has the DNA TGTGCCAGCAGCTTGAAAGGGGGGACAGGGGGCACAGATACGCAGTATTTT.

This chain connects TRBV5-1 to TRBJ2-1; 8 bases map to TRBD2. Germline V gene data show CDR1 as SGHRS and CDR2 as YFSETQ. Trimming cost V 0 bases and J 7 bases; bases outside gene matches: 0. The CDR3 consists of 13 residues. Here the CDR3 DNA reads TGCGCCAGCAGCTTGGCTAGCGGGAATGAGCAGTTCTTC. It yields the protein CASSLASGNEQFF.

Only one count was recorded for this clone. The V call is TRBV10-3, the J call TRBJ2-7, with 9 bases matching TRBD1. Germline assignment: CDR1 ENHRY and CDR2 SYGVKD. V shed 4 bases and J 5 bases; nucleotides not matched to a gene: 6. The CDR3 covers 14 residues. CDR3 in DNA: TGTGCCATCAGTGGGGGGACAGGGATTCACGAGCAGTACGTC. Its protein is CAISGGTGIHEQYV.

This chain connects TRBV20-1 to TRBJ1-2; D is unresolved. The CDR3 spans 11 residues. Germline CDR1 is DFQATT and CDR2 is SNEGSKA (reference sequence). Trimming removed 5 bases at V and 5 bases at J, with 9 bases between. The CDR3 coding sequence is TGCAGTGCTCGGGTAGGATATGGCTACACCTTC. This translates into CSARVGYGYTF.

The chain has TRBV2 and TRBJ2-1; 7 bases fit TRBD1. V trimming: 2 bases; J trimming: 7 bases; junction bases outside the gene matches: 8. CDR1 is SNHLY and CDR2 is FYNNEI in the germline V gene. The CDR3 has 15 residues. The CDR3 bases are TGTGCCAGCAGTGAAAGACAGGGAACTTATAATGAGCAGTTCTTC. Translated: CASSERQGTYNEQFF.

The CDR3 sequence: CAISERESLVSPPQHF. In DNA, the CDR3 is TGTGCCATCAGTGAGAGAGAATCACTTGTTTCTCCACCCCAGCATTTT. V is TRBV10-3 and J is TRBJ1-5; D not resolved. V was cut by 2 bases and J by 10 bases, with 21 bases left in between. The CDR3 runs 16 residues. Per the germline V gene, CDR1 is ENHRY and CDR2 is SYGVKD.

The rearrangement joins TRBV7-8 to TRBJ1-1; D gene unclear. The ends were cut back, 5 bases at V and 3 bases at J, with 10 bases in the middle. The CDR3 is made up of 13 amino acids. CDR1 is SGHVS and CDR2 is FQNEAQ in the germline V gene. The CDR3 DNA reads as TGTGCCAGCAGCCGAGGGATGGACACTGAAGCTTTCTTT. It is translated as CASSRGMDTEAFF.

The rearrangement links TRBV2 to TRBJ1-6; 9 bases are shared with TRBD1. There are 15 residues in the CDR3. The germline CDR1 and CDR2 sequences are SNHLY and FYNNEI. With 8 bases clipped from V and 6 bases from J, the junction kept 8 bases outside the gene matches. Here the CDR3 reads CASPGQGGVNSPLHF. CDR3 DNA: TGTGCCAGCCCGGGACAGGGAGGGGTTAATTCACCCCTCCACTTT. The complete variable domain, with remaining parts taken from reference TRBV2 and TRBJ1-6, reads EPEVTQTPSHQVTQMGQEVILRCVPISNHLYFYWYRQILGQKVEFLVSFYNNEISEKSEIFDDQFSVERPDGSNFTLKIRSTKLEDSAMYFCASPGQGGVNSPLHFGNGTRLTVT.

The V call is TRBV4-3, the J call TRBJ2-3; D is perhaps TRBD1 (7 bases). CDR3 size: 19 residues. Deletions cut 0 bases from V and 1 base from J, with 20 bases between. Germline V gives CDR1 LGHNA, CDR2 YSLEER. The CDR3 loop is CASSQDQGGLTWGTDTQYF. CDR3 coding DNA: TGCGCCAGCAGCCAAGATCAGGGGGGACTTACATGGGGCACAGATACGCAGTATTTT.